The 3 T cell receptor beta chains below were found in one sample sequenced in a study of breast tumors, draining lymph nodes, adjacent tissues. TCRdb recomputed calls from the multiplex PCR reads with MiXCR, one row per CDR3 protein. The sample shows 150,000 to 200,000 distinct CDR3 sequences, roughly 31% of them seen only once. The lymph nodes were axillary draining lymph nodes from breast cancer patients. The sequenced material came from axillary lymph node tissue. Source of these receptors: a female donor with breast cancer. Some clones in this sample may be carry-over from other donors' samples.

This clonotype appeared many times. This chain uses TRBV6-6 with TRBJ1-3; D is unresolved. V was clipped by 8 bases and J by 0 bases, with 8 bases between them. Germline loops: CDR1 MNHNY, CDR2 SVGAGI (reference sequence). The CDR3 runs to 13 residues. The CDR3 region is CASFSSSGNTIYF. The CDR3, as DNA: TGTGCCAGCTTCAGCAGCTCTGGAAACACCATATATTTT.

The V and J genes are TRBV2 and TRBJ1-5, with D tentatively TRBD1 (6 bases). V was trimmed by 6 bases and J by 6 bases, leaving 15 bases between them. The CDR3 covers 14 residues. Germline V lookup: CDR1 SNHLY, CDR2 FYNNEI. In DNA form, the CDR3 reads TGTGCCAGCAGCTCAGACAGGTCCTGTCAGCCCCAGCATTTT. As protein: CASSSDRSCQPQHF.

The gene calls are TRBV7-9 and TRBJ1-1; no definite D call. The CDR3 loop spans 13 amino acids. In germline, CDR1 is SEHNR, CDR2 FQNEAQ (reference sequence). V lost 4 bases and J lost 1, with 7 bases in between. CDR3 in amino acids: CASSSAGNTEAFF. The CDR3 DNA reads TGTGCCAGCAGCTCGGCAGGGAACACTGAAGCTTTCTTT.